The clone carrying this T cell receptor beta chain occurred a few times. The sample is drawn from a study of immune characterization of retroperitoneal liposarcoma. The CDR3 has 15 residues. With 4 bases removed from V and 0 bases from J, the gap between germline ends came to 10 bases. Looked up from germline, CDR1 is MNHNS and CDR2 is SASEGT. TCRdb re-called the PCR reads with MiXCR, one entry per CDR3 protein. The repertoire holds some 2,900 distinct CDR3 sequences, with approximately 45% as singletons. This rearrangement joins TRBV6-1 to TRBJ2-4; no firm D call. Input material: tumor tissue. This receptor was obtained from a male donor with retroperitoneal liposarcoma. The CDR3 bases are TGTGCCAGCAGTGTGACGGAGCTAGCCAAAAACATTCAGTACTTC. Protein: CASSVTELAKNIQYF.